This TCR beta chain is drawn from a study of T cell clonotyping in hematopoietic cell transplantation. Whole-study results and caveats: Pathologically expanded recipient clonotypes increased progressively from day 30 to day 180 as diversity fell.

The time point is: recipient sample about 28 days before transplant, after cytoreduction. As to this clone: Its antigen remains unidentified.

Germline V CDR1 and CDR2: MNHEY, SVGAGI. This CDR3 is 15 amino acids long. V gave up 3 bases and J gave up 6 bases; unmatched junction bases: 7. Assay: immunoSEQ multiplex PCR; the TCRdb copy retains only in-frame clones and omits some. Here the sample spans some 76,000 clones, almost 97% being singletons. The sequences come from peripheral blood mononuclear cells, collected before stem cell transplant. V usage is TRBV6-5 and J usage is TRBJ2-3, with 9 bases that match TRBD2. The sequence derives from a woman in her fifties or sixties with acute myeloid leukemia. Some clones in this sample may be carry-over from other donors' samples. DNA for the CDR3: TGTGCCAGCAGTTATAGCGGGAGAGGTTCGGATACGCAGTATTTT. Its translation: CASSYSGRGSDTQYF.